The next 4 T cell receptor beta chains were all read from a single sample in a study of cytomegalovirus exposure and HLA in healthy donors. Primers included in the PCR were 60 Vbeta and 13 Jbeta primers. Clones were read by immunoSEQ multiplex PCR, and TCRdb kept only the in-frame ones, dropping some. The data contain 150,000 to 200,000 clones, 65% to 80% of them singletons. The sequencing sample was made of PBMCs. These receptor sequences come from a woman in her thirties in good health and CMV-seropositive.

The CDR3 coding sequence is TGTGCCAGCAGCCCTGGGACAGGGGATGAAGCTTTCTTT. This gives the protein CASSPGTGDEAFF. The rearrangement links TRBV5-8 to TRBJ1-1, with 10 bases aligning to TRBD1. The ends lost 4 bases at V and 7 bases at J; junction bases unmatched: 4. This CDR3 has 13 amino acids. CDR1 is SGHTS, CDR2 YDEGEE, per germline.

The V gene is TRBV27, the J gene TRBJ2-1; 13 bases agree with TRBD2. V was clipped by 3 bases and J by 7 bases; unmatched bases: 9. CDR1 and CDR2 from the germline V gene are MNHEY and SMNVEV (reference sequence). This CDR3 spans 17 amino acids. The CDR3 sequence: CASSFTGLAGAGNEQFF. The CDR3 DNA follows: TGTGCCAGCAGTTTTACCGGACTAGCGGGAGCGGGTAATGAGCAGTTCTTC.

On this clone: Other DNA sequences in the same sample also yield this CDR3. The chain couples TRBV27 to TRBJ1-6; D unresolved. From germline, CDR1 is MNHEY and CDR2 SMNVEV (reference sequence). The CDR3 spans 16 residues. V was trimmed by 7 bases and J by 0 bases, leaving 13 bases between them. Here the CDR3 reads CASTPRIGSYNSPLHF. DNA of the CDR3: TGTGCCAGCACCCCTCGAATCGGCTCCTATAATTCACCCCTCCACTTT.

The gene calls are TRBV4-3 and TRBJ2-4, with TRBD1 as a possible D gene (5 bases). Germline assignment: CDR1 LGHNA and CDR2 YSLEER. There are 15 residues in the CDR3. V shed 4 bases and J shed 2 bases, with 12 bases lying between them. The CDR3: CASSPTGLSKNIQYF. As DNA, the CDR3 is TGCGCCAGCAGCCCAACAGGATTGTCCAAAAACATTCAGTACTTC.